What follows is one T cell receptor (beta chain) and its context. The antigen is unknown. The CDR3 totals 18 residues. V was cut by 4 bases and J by 2 bases, with 23 bases left in between. In germline, CDR1 is LGHDT, CDR2 YNNKEL (reference sequence). The sample originates from a study of CD8 T cells in Susac syndrome. Overall study results and limits: The CD4+ T cell repertoire of patients with Susac syndrome showed no detectable clonal expansion.

The study sequenced TCR beta in blood CD8+ and CD4+ T cells. The TEMRA cells underwent FACS enrichment, while the CD8+ and CD4+ T cells underwent negative isolation. A quantity of roughly 0.5 to 1 ug RNA underwent reverse transcription using random hexamers. Across 54 Vbeta and 13 Jbeta, TCR beta CDR3 was amplified with immunoSEQ multiplex PCR. One entry per CDR3 protein, called by TCRdb with MiXCR from the immunoSEQ multiplex PCR reads. The top ten clones hold roughly 0.5% of a sample with 77,000 or so distinct CDR3 sequences, about 93% of them seen once. Material for sequencing was CD4+ T cells from PBMCs. This TCR came from a human donor with Susac syndrome. This sequence joins TRBV3-1 and TRBJ2-5, with a tentative D call TRBD1 (6 bases). The CDR3 DNA sequence: TGTGCCAGCAGCCCATGGCAGGGGTCGGGCCAGTCACAAGAGACCCAGTACTTC. Its translation: CASSPWQGSGQSQETQYF.